One sample yielded the 16 T cell receptor beta chains listed below, sequenced in a study of CD8+ T cells in alopecia areata. Sequencing used cDNA as its template, made by extracting RNA and reverse transcribing it. Clones were read by immunoSEQ multiplex PCR, and TCRdb kept only the in-frame ones, dropping some. The sample shows approximately 280,000 clones, none of them appearing just once. The pooled cutaneous lymph node cells were sorted using several markers (CD4, CD8alpha, NKG2D, NKG2ACE and others). Input material: CD4+ T cells sorted from a lymph node. The source of these receptors is a C3H/HeJ mouse with alopecia areata. Strain haplotype (MHC): H2-k.

With respect to this clone: Mouse names are used for the genes. The CDR3 extends 3 residues past the end of the read, so its final part is completed from the germline J gene. V usage is TRBV19 and J usage is TRBJ1-6; 7 positions agree with TRBD1. TRBJ1-6 is an open reading frame whose function is uncertain. This CDR3 contains 15 residues. Germline V gene sequence: CDR1 FNHDT, CDR2 SITEND (reference sequence). V was pared by 5 bases and J by 3 bases, with 5 bases of the junction left unmatched. The CDR3 protein is CASRPGQSYNSPLYF. The sequenced part of the CDR3 DNA is TGTGCCAGCAGACCGGGACAGAGCTATAATTCGCCC.

Remarks on this clone: Gene names are mouse gene names. The CDR3 end falls 4 residues outside the read, so it is completed with the germline J gene. V and J are TRBV19 and TRBJ2-1, with D perhaps matching TRBD1 (6 bases). Looked up from germline, CDR1 is FNHDT and CDR2 is SITEND (reference sequence). The CDR3 totals 12 residues. The covered CDR3 bases are TGTGCCAGCAGGACTCAGGGGGCT. Its translation is CASRTQGA. The full CDR3 sequence reads CASRTQGAEQFF.

This clone was observed a few times. Gene names are the mouse ones. Read sequence stops 4 residues before the CDR3 end, and the germline J gene provides the missing end. The chain is built from TRBV14 and TRBJ2-3; TRBD2 matches 10 bases. CDR1 SGHDT and CDR2 FRDEAV come from the germline V gene. Unmatched junction bases numbered 4, after V lost 6 bases and J lost 0 bases. This CDR3 contains 15 residues. Incomplete CDR3 DNA: TGTGCCAGCACGACTGGGGGGAAGAGTGCAGAA. As protein: CASTTGGKSAE. The CDR3 as a whole reads CASTTGGKSAETLYF.

This clone was detected a few times. Gene names denote mouse genes. The missing CDR3 end, 4 residues past where the read stops, is filled in from the germline J gene. The chain uses TRBV17 and TRBJ2-5; 12 positions match TRBD2. The trim removed 6 bases at V and 3 bases at J, leaving 7 bases unmatched. The germline CDR1 and CDR2 sequences are MNHDT and YYDKIL. The CDR3 is 16 amino acids. The covered CDR3 bases are TGTGCTAGCAGCCCTCCGGGACTGGGGGGTCAAGAC. Its translation is CASSPPGLGGQD. The full CDR3 protein is CASSPPGLGGQDTQYF.

A few counts support this clone. Genes and germline are mouse. The missing CDR3 end, 4 residues past where the read stops, is filled in from the germline J gene. The chain joins TRBV19 to TRBJ1-4; D is possibly TRBD1 (5 bases). The germline gives CDR1 FNHDT, CDR2 SITEND (reference sequence). CDR3 length: 14 residues. The chain's CDR3 is CASKADWGGERLFF. The sequenced part of the CDR3 DNA is TGTGCCAGCAAGGCGGACTGGGGGGGCGAA.

This clone was seen a handful of times. Gene names denote mouse genes. The sequenced CDR3 bases are TGTGCCTGGAGCACTGGGGGGGAAGAC. As protein: CAWSTGGED. The full CDR3 sequence reads CAWSTGGEDTQYF. The chain uses TRBV31 and TRBJ2-5; 10 bases are a match to TRBD2. The CDR3 end falls 4 residues outside the read, so it is completed with the germline J gene. From germline, CDR1 is GKSSPN and CDR2 SITVG. This CDR3 has 13 residues. The whole variable domain, remainder taken from reference TRBV31 and TRBJ2-5, is AQTIHQWPVAEIKAVGSPLSLGCTIKGKSSPNLYWYWQATGGTLQQLFYSITVGQVESVVQLNLSASRPKDDQFILSTEKLLLSHSGFYLCAWSTGGEDTQYFGPGTRLLVL.

A word on this clone: Gene names denote mouse genes. The read ends 4 residues before the CDR3 terminus; that terminus is restored from the germline J gene. The same CDR3 also results from other DNA sequences found in this sample. This chain links TRBV13-1 with TRBJ1-1; D is perhaps TRBD1 (5 bases). The CDR3 is 13 amino acids. V lost 3 bases to trimming and J lost 1 base, with 7 bases between them. Germline V gives CDR1 NSHNY, CDR2 SYGAGN. CDR3 sequence reads: CASSVGQNTEVFF. The covered CDR3 bases are TGTGCCAGCAGTGTCGGACAAAACACA.

As to this clone: Gene names are the mouse ones. The read ends 4 residues before the CDR3 terminus; that terminus is restored from the germline J gene. The chain employs TRBV5 and TRBJ2-2; 7 nucleotides match TRBD1. CDR1 and CDR2 (germline): LGHNA, YNLKQL (reference sequence). V trimming: 4 bases; J trimming: 4 bases; junction bases outside the gene matches: 6. The CDR3 loop spans 15 amino acids. The CDR3 is CASSLTGEVTGQLYF. CDR3 bases read: TGTGCCAGCAGCCTAACAGGGGAGGTCACCGGG.

For this clone: The genes are named according to mouse. Read coverage stops 4 residues before the CDR3 terminus; the germline J gene supplies the remainder. At the DNA level, this CDR3 is encoded by other sequences in the same sample as well. The genes are TRBV13-1 and TRBJ2-2, with 10 bases identical to TRBD2. The V gene's germline CDR1 is NSHNY and CDR2 SYGAGN. The V gene end was trimmed by 5 bases and the J gene end by 2 bases; junction bases not matched to a gene: 3. This CDR3 contains 15 residues. The sequenced CDR3 bases are TGTGCCAGCAGCCCGACTGGGGGGAACACCGGG. As protein: CASSPTGGNTG. The entire CDR3 is CASSPTGGNTGQLYF.

Notes on this clone: Gene names are the mouse ones. The read finishes 4 residues shy of the CDR3 end, and the germline J gene is used to complete it. This chain uses TRBV19 with TRBJ1-2, with D possibly TRBD1 on 6 matching bases. Trimming removed 1 base at V and 2 bases at J, with 12 bases between. The CDR3 runs 15 residues. Germline loops: CDR1 FNHDT, CDR2 SITEND (reference sequence). The CDR3 here is CASSIRGARNSDYTF. CDR3 DNA, as far as it was read: TGTGCCAGCAGTATAAGGGGGGCGCGGAACTCC.

This clone has more than one count but fewer than ten. All gene names here are mouse names. The part of the CDR3 DNA that was read is TGTGCCAGCAGTGATGGGGGACTACAAGAC. This codes for CASSDGGLQD. The whole CDR3 sequence is CASSDGGLQDTQYF. J is TRBJ2-5 and V is TRBV13-1; D may be TRBD2 (6 bases). The read is 4 residues too short to cover the CDR3 end, so that end is filled in from the germline J gene. This CDR3 is 14 amino acids long. The ends were cut back, 0 bases at V and 3 bases at J, with 8 bases in the middle. Germline V gene sequence: CDR1 NSHNY, CDR2 SYGAGN.

This clone has just a few counts. Genes here carry mouse names. The read is 4 residues too short to cover the CDR3 end, so that end is filled in from the germline J gene. Other DNA sequences within the sample encode an identical CDR3. The rearrangement links TRBV5 to TRBJ2-1; D is perhaps TRBD1 (6 bases). This CDR3 spans 15 amino acids. Germline loops: CDR1 LGHNA, CDR2 YNLKQL (reference sequence). Trimming shortened V by 4 bases and J by 0 bases, and 10 bases separated the two germline ends. The CDR3: CASSPPGHNYAEQFF. Partial CDR3 DNA: TGTGCCAGCAGCCCACCGGGACATAACTATGCT.

This clone has just a few counts. Germline and genes here are mouse. The DNA read from the CDR3 is TGTGCCAGCAGTGATCAGGGGCCCACCGGG. Its protein product is CASSDQGPTG. The entire CDR3 reads CASSDQGPTGQLYF. The rearrangement uses TRBV13-1 and TRBJ2-2; D might be TRBD1 (6 bases). The read finishes 4 residues shy of the CDR3 end, and the germline J gene is used to complete it. V lost 1 base and J 4 bases, leaving 8 bases between the germline ends. The CDR3 totals 14 residues. Germline V lookup: CDR1 NSHNY, CDR2 SYGAGN.

This clone was observed a handful of times. All gene names here are mouse names. The read stops 4 residues short of the end of the CDR3; the missing end is completed from the germline J gene. The chain has TRBV13-1 and TRBJ2-2; D uncertain. V lost 3 bases to trimming and J lost 6 bases, with 6 bases between them. Per germline, CDR1 NSHNY and CDR2 SYGAGN. This CDR3 region has 12 residues. CDR3 DNA, as far as it was read: TGTGCCAGCAGTGGAGGGTCCGGG. Translated, it gives CASSGGSG. The entire CDR3 sequence reads CASSGGSGQLYF.

In this sample, this clone turned up a few times. Gene names and germline refer to mouse. The read halts 4 residues ahead of the CDR3 end, with the missing end drawn from the germline J gene. Other DNA sequences in this sample translate to the same CDR3. The chain has TRBV13-3 and TRBJ2-1, with TRBD2 matching over 10 bases. V trimming: 0 bases; J trimming: 5 bases; junction bases outside the gene matches: 2. The CDR3 is 15 residues long. Germline lookup yields CDR1 NNHDY and CDR2 SYVADS. The chain's CDR3 is CASSDAGGADAEQFF. The DNA read from the CDR3 is TGTGCCAGCAGTGATGCTGGGGGGGCCGATGCT.

This clone was detected only a few times. These gene names are mouse names. The sequence runs out 4 residues before the end of the CDR3; the remainder is reconstructed from the germline J gene. The chain links TRBV29 to TRBJ2-4, with 9 nucleotides matching TRBD2. J was trimmed by 2 bases and V by 4 bases; bases with no gene match: 4. The CDR3 loop spans 15 amino acids. Germline CDR1 and CDR2: MSHET and SYDVDS. The sequenced CDR3 bases are TGTGCTAGCAGTTCCTCTGGGGGGGATCAAAAC. The encoded protein is CASSSSGGDQN. The complete CDR3 sequence is CASSSSGGDQNTLYF.